The table lists the clone carrying this TCR beta chain with many counts. Its antigen remains unidentified. Between the trimmed V and J ends, which lost 8 bases and 0 bases, there was a span of 13 bases. The CDR3 is made up of 14 amino acids. Per germline, CDR1 MDHEN and CDR2 SYDVKM. The sample is drawn from a study of T cells in Graves' hyperthyroidism and ophthalmopathy. Study-level points and caveats: The model forecast ophthalmopathy, anticipating it by a median approximately 7 months before onset.

Graves' hyperthyroidism is called stable when ophthalmopathy does not progress within 18 months. Patients between 18 and 65 years old had hyperthyroidism, newly diagnosed and lasting under 2 months. About 10 ml fresh peripheral blood yielded the PBMCs. Authors of the study amplified TCR beta CDR3 regions from RNA transcripts. HTBI primers were employed in a first-round RT-PCR of the TCR CDR3. One entry per CDR3 protein results from TCRdb running MiXCR on the multiplex PCR reads. The sample lists about 210,000 distinct CDR3 sequences, approximately 17% occurring once. The receptor was derived from a man aged 50 to 59 with Graves' hyperthyroidism. The chain uses TRBV28 and TRBJ1-1, with a weak D call TRBD1 (6 bases). The specimen was blood. The CDR3 nucleotides are TGTGCCAGCCAGGGGTCAATCATGAACACTGAAGCTTTCTTT. Translated: CASQGSIMNTEAFF.